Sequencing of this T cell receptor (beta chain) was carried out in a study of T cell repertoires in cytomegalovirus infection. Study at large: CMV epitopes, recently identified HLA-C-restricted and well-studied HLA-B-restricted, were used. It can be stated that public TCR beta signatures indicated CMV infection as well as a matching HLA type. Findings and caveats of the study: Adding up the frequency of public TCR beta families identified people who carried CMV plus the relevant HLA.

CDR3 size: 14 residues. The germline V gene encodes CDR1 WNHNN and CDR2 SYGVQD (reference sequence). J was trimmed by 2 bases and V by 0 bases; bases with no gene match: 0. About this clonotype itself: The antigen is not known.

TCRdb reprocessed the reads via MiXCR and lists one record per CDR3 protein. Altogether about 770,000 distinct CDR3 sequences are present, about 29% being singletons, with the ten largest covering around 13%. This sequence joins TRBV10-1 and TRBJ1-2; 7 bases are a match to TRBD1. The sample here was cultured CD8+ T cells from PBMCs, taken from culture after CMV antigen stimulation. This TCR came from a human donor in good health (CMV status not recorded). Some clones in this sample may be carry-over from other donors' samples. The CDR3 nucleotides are TGCGCCAGCAGTGAGTCGGGACAGAACTATGGCTACACCTTC. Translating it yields CASSESGQNYGYTF.